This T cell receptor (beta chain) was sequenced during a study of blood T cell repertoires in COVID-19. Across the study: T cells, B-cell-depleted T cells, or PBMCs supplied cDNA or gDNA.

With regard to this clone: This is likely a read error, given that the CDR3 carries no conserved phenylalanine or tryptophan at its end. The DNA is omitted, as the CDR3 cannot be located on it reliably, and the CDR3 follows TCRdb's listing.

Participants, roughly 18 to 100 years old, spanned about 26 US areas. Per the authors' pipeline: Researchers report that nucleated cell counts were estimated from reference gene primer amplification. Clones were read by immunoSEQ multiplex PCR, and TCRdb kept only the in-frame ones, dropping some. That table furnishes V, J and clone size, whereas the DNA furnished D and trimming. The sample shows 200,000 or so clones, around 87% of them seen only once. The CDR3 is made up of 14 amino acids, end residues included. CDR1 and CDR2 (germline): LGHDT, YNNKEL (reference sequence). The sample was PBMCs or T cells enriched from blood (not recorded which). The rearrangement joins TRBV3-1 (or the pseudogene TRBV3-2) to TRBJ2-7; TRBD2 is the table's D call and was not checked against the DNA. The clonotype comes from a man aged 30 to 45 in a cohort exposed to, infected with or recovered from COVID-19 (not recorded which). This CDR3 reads CASSQSGSAGAPFI.